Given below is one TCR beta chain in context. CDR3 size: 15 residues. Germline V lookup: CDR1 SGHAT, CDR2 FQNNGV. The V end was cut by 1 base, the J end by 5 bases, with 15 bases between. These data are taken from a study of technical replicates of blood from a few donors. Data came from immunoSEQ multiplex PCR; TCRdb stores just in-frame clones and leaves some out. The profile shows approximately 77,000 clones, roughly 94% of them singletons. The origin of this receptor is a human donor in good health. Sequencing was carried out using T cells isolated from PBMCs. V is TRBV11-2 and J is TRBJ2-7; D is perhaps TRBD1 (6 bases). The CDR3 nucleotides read TGTGCCAGCAGCTTAGTTCTGGGGGCTGCCAACGAGCAGTACTTC. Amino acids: CASSLVLGAANEQYF.